This T cell receptor beta chain is from a study of shared clonotypes between healthy human individuals. Healthy HIV-negative adults without recent acute infections or vaccinations served as donors. This clone was seen just once. The germline V gene encodes CDR1 SGHAT and CDR2 FQNNGV. V shed 5 bases and J 0 bases; nucleotides not matched to a gene: 10. The CDR3 consists of 18 residues. Per the study methods: From ImmunoSEQ came sequences covering only the junction and carrying no quality scores, so filtering differed. Clones were sequenced by immunoSEQ multiplex PCR, and TCRdb holds only the in-frame ones, with some missing. That table furnishes V, J and clone size, whereas the DNA furnished D and trimming. Among about 700,000 clones, 74% were seen once, and the ten largest hold approximately 1.6%.

The chain employs TRBV11-2 and TRBJ2-2; TRBD2 matches 9 bases. The sequenced material came from memory CD4+ T cells sorted from blood. Noted subset: CD45RA-negative fraction. The receptor's source is a woman aged 25 to 39 in good health. CDR3 in amino acids: CASSPGSASGTNTGELFF. The CDR3 DNA sequence: TGTGCCAGCAGCCCGGGCTCGGCTAGCGGGACGAACACCGGGGAGCTGTTTTTT.